This T cell receptor beta chain was identified in a study of T cells in Graves' hyperthyroidism and ophthalmopathy. Notes on the study in general: Researchers found most expanded thyroid clonotypes above 0.001 in blood as well.

As concerns this clonotype: Its antigen is not identified. A much larger clone lies one base from this, so it may be a read error.

Participants, patients aged 18 to 65, had newly diagnosed hyperthyroidism with a duration under 2 months. Patients showing uncontrolled infection, other autoimmune disease, pregnancy or lactation were ineligible. CDR3 size: 18 residues. Amplified TCR beta CDR3 regions came from RNA transcripts. When the TCR CDR3 underwent first-round RT-PCR, the HTBI primer set was used. TCRdb re-called the multiplex PCR reads through MiXCR, storing one row per CDR3 protein. The data hold some 460,000 distinct CDR3 sequences, with 15% to 18% observed a single time. The TCR comes from a woman in her late teens or twenties with Graves' hyperthyroidism. V and J are TRBV12-3 or TRBV12-4 and TRBJ2-4; 10 nucleotides match TRBD2. Sequenced: blood. Here the CDR3 reads CASSLVPWTSGIKNIQCF. For the CDR3, the DNA is TGTGCCAGCAGTTTAGTCCCTTGGACTAGCGGAATAAAAAACATTCAGTGCTTC.